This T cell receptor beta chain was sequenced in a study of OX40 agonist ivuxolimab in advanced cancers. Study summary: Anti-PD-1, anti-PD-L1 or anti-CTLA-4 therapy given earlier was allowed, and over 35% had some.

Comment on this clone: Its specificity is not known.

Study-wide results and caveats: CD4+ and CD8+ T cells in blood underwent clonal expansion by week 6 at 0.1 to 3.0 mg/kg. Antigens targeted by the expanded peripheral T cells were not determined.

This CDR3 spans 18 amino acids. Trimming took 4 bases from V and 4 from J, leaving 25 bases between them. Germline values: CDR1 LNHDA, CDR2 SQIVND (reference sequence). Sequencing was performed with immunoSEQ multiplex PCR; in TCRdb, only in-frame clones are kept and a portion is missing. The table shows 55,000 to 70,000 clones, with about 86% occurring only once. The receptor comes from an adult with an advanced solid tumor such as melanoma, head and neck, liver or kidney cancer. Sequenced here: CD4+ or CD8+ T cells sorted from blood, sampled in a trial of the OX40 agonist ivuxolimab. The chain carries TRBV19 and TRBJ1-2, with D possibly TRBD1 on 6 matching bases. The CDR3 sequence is CASSKGILQGALSYGYTF. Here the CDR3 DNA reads TGTGCCAGTAGTAAAGGAATCTTACAGGGCGCCCTTTCCTATGGCTACACCTTC.